This TCR beta chain appears in the sequencing data of a study of blood T cells in healthy people across ages. The CDR3 loop spans 14 amino acids. Trimming stripped 6 bases from V and 7 bases from J, with 15 bases between. CDR1 and CDR2 (germline): MNHNS, SASEGT. Extracted total RNA amounted to at least 6 micrograms for each sample. Study-wide findings and caveats: TCR beta diversity, measured per million T cells, fell in a roughly linear way with age. Unsorted PBMCs blocked a conclusive comparison of naive and antigen-experienced cells.

Turning to this clonotype: Its target is not known.

Using a J-beta primer mix together with a sample-barcoded 5' primer, a second PCR was run for about 6 to 12 cycles. MiXCR, run by TCRdb on the 5' RACE reads, gives a single entry per CDR3 protein. The repertoire holds roughly 2 million distinct CDR3 sequences, with about 50% as singletons. Sequencing was performed on blood. The V and J genes are TRBV6-1 and TRBJ1-4; D is perhaps TRBD1 (5 bases). This TCR derives from a woman aged 40 to 50 in good health. The CDR3 sequence is CASSSGLGGEKLFF. The CDR3 nucleotides are TGTGCCAGCAGCTCAGGGCTAGGTGGTGAAAAACTGTTTTTT.